The clone carrying this T cell receptor (beta chain) has just a few counts. This sample is drawn from a study of blood T cell repertoires in COVID-19. Germline CDR1 reads SGHRS; CDR2 reads YFSETQ. The CDR3 covers 15 residues. The V end was cut by 4 bases, the J end by 5 bases, with 13 bases between. Profiling relied on immunoSEQ multiplex PCR, and the TCRdb table lists in-frame clones only, not all of them. The data hold hundreds of thousands of clones, with about nine tenths observed a single time. The source is a woman in her 30s with active or convalescent COVID-19. This sequence joins TRBV5-1 and TRBJ1-6; tentative D call: TRBD1 (6 bases). Sequenced sample: peripheral blood. CDR3 in DNA: TGCGCCAGCAGCAGAGGGGGACGGGATAATTCACCCCTCCACTTT. Its translation is CASSRGGRDNSPLHF.